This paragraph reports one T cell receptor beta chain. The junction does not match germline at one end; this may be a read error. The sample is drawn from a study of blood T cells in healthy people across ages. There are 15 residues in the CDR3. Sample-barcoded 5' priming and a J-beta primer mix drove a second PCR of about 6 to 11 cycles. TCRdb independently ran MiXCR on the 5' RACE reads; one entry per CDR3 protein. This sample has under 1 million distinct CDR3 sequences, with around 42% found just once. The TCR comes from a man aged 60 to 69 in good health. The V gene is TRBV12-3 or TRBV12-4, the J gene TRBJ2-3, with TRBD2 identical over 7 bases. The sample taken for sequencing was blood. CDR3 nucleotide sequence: TGTACCAGCAGACGGAGTAGCGGGCCCTCATATACGCAGTATTTT. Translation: CTSRRSSGPSYTQYF.